This TCR beta chain stems from a study of response to subunit inactivated influenza vaccine. General study points: That few new T cells are recruited by each seasonal influenza vaccination was the authors' suggestion.

TCRdb ran MiXCR on the RT-PCR reads and lists one entry per CDR3 protein. The repertoire has 800,000 to 1,000,000 distinct CDR3 sequences, less than 25% of them found once; the top ten carry about 10%. The CDR3 runs to 13 residues. The ends lost 8 bases at V and 4 bases at J; junction bases unmatched: 7. Germline V gene lookup returns CDR1 MNHEY and CDR2 SMNVEV (reference sequence). Of note for this clonotype: The antigen is unknown.

Sequenced here: PBMCs from blood, sampled roughly 5 days after vaccination. J is TRBJ2-7 and V is TRBV27; the match to TRBD2 covers 8 bases. The sequence was obtained from a man aged 50 or older who received an inactivated influenza vaccine. The CDR3 is CASGTREGYEQYF. CDR3 nucleotides: TGTGCCAGCGGCACTCGGGAGGGGTACGAGCAGTACTTC.